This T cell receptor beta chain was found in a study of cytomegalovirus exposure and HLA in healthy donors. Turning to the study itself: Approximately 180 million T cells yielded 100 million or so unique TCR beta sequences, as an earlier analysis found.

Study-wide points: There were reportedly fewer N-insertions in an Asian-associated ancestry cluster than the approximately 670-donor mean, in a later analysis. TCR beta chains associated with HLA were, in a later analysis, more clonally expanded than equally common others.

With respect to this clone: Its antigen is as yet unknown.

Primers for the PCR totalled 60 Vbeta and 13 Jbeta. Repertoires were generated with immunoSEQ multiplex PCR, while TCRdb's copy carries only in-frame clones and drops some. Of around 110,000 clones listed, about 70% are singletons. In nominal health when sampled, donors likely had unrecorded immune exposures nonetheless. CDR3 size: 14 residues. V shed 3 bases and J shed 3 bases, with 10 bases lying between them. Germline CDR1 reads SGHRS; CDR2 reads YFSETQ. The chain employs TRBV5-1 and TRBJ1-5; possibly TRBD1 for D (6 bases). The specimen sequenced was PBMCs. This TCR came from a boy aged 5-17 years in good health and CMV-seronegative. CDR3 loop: CASSYGTPNQPQHF. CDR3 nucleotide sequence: TGCGCCAGCAGCTACGGGACACCCAATCAGCCCCAGCATTTT.